What follows is one T cell receptor beta chain and its context. Its antigen remains unidentified. The junction differs from germline at one of its ends, possibly a read error. There are 14 residues in the CDR3. The germline V gene has CDR1 LGHNA and CDR2 YSLEER. This sample was included in a study of blood T cells in healthy people across ages. The donors, healthy Caucasians from Russia, were aged roughly 6 to 100. The authors ran a second PCR of roughly 6 to 12 cycles using a sample-barcoded 5' primer and a J-beta primer mix. Every sample returned 2.5 million or more CDR3-containing paired-end reads. TCRdb itself ran the 5' RACE reads through MiXCR, one entry per CDR3 protein. Of 780,000 or so distinct CDR3 sequences in the sample, more than 55% were seen once. Study-wide points: The fall in TCR beta diversity per million T cells was roughly linear with age. Using unsorted PBMCs precluded a conclusive naive versus antigen-experienced comparison.

The TCR comes from a man aged 40-49 years in good health. The rearrangement links TRBV4-3 to TRBJ1-1, with D uncertain. The specimen sequenced was blood. The CDR3: CASSQRVLHTKAFF. The DNA for the CDR3 is TGCGCCAGCAGCCAGCGAGTTTTGCACACTAAAGCTTTCTTT.